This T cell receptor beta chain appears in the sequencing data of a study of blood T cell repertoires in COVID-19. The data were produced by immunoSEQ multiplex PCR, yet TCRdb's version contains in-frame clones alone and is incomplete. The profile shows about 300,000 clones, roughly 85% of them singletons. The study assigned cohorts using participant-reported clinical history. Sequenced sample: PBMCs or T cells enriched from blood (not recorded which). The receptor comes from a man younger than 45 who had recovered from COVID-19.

The CDR3 reads CASLTGATGGTEAFF. The CDR3 DNA sequence: TGTGCCAGCCTGACCGGAGCTACAGGTGGTACTGAAGCTTTCTTT. The genes are TRBV28 and TRBJ1-1; weak D call: TRBD1 (5 bases). V was shortened by 8 bases and J by 5 bases, with 21 bases between the two germline ends. From germline, CDR1 is MDHEN and CDR2 SYDVKM. The CDR3 spans 15 residues.